The T cell receptor (beta chain) under discussion was sequenced for a study of identical twins. Broader study findings: Clonotypes of the beta chain that were abundant in cord blood carried fewer insertions (memory repertoires showed none). Out-of-frame alpha sequences that twins shared showed excess low generation probability.

Regarding this clonotype: Its target is not known.

Unique molecular identifiers were present on the cDNA, which also gained a universal primer site by template switching. In TCRdb, the 5' RACE reads were re-called with MiXCR into one record per CDR3 protein. Found here are 700,000 or so distinct CDR3 sequences, 21% of them singletons; the top ten hold more than 4%. These same data were also listed under a study on T cells expressing NK-cell markers.

The sequencing input was PBMCs. The TCR originated in a woman aged 18-35 years in good health.

CDR3 coding DNA: TGCGCCAGCAGCTTCACAGGTATGAACACTGAAGCTTTCTTT. Translation gives CASSFTGMNTEAFF. The V call is TRBV5-1, the J call TRBJ1-1, with D possibly TRBD1 on 5 matching bases. V lost 2 bases and J 0 bases, leaving 8 bases between the germline ends. Per germline, CDR1 SGHRS and CDR2 YFSETQ. CDR3 size: 14 residues.